A single sample gave rise to the 28 T cell receptor beta chains below, sequenced in a study of blood T cell repertoires in COVID-19. TCRdb's table, derived via immunoSEQ multiplex PCR, lists solely in-frame clones and lacks some. Of a few hundred thousand clones in the sample, 83% were seen once. The specimen was peripheral blood. The receptors here all came from a woman between 50 and 59 years old with acute or convalescent COVID-19.

This clone came up once. This chain links TRBV6-6 with TRBJ2-7, with TRBD1 matching 9 bases. V lost 6 bases, J lost 3 bases, and 6 bases stayed unmatched. Germline CDR1 MNHNY, CDR2 SVGAGI (reference sequence). The CDR3 is 14 residues long. The CDR3 sequence is CASSRDRDFYEQYV. The CDR3 DNA reads as TGTGCCAGCAGCCGGGACAGGGATTTCTACGAGCAGTACGTC.

The gene calls are TRBV15 and TRBJ1-2; 8 bases map to TRBD1. The CDR3 is made up of 14 amino acids. Germline trimming cut 4 bases from V and 7 bases from J; bases unmatched to any gene: 8. Germline-derived CDR1 and CDR2 are LNHNV and YYDKDF (reference sequence). DNA for the CDR3: TGTGCCACCAGCACCCGGACAGGGCTGGGTGGCTACACCTTC. Residues: CATSTRTGLGGYTF.

This chain connects TRBV11-2 to TRBJ2-5; a weak D match, TRBD1 (5 bases). The length of the CDR3 is 15 residues. Trimming took off 5 bases at V and 5 bases at J, with 18 bases between the two ends. Germline lookup yields CDR1 SGHAT and CDR2 FQNNGV. CDR3 DNA: TGTGCCAGCAGCCCACCACAGGTCCGGGCGGAGACCCAGTACTTC. Residues: CASSPPQVRAETQYF.

V gene TRBV19 combines with J gene TRBJ1-1, with D perhaps matching TRBD1 (5 bases). The germline V gene encodes CDR1 LNHDA and CDR2 SQIVND (reference sequence). With 7 bases removed from V and 1 base from J, the gap between germline ends came to 19 bases. The CDR3 loop spans 16 amino acids. The CDR3 is CASNAGRNYGNTEAFF. CDR3 coding DNA: TGTGCCAGTAACGCGGGACGGAACTACGGGAACACTGAAGCTTTCTTT.

This CDR3 reads CASSQEGRETEAFF. The DNA of the CDR3 is TGTGCCAGCAGCCAAGAAGGTAGGGAGACTGAAGCTTTCTTT. The chain uses TRBV4-2 and TRBJ1-1; D is unclear. Germline CDR1 reads LGHNA; CDR2 reads YNFKEQ. Trimming took off 0 bases at V and 5 bases at J, with 10 bases between the two ends. CDR3 length: 14 residues.

The chain has TRBV14 and TRBJ1-6; no clear D gene. The CDR3 contains 14 residues. Trimming cost V 4 bases and J 4 bases, with 8 bases left between them. Looked up from germline, CDR1 is SGHDN and CDR2 is FVKESK. The CDR3 here is CASSREIYNSPLHF. DNA of the CDR3: TGTGCCAGCAGCCGGGAGATATATAATTCACCCCTCCACTTT.

The V gene is TRBV12-3 or TRBV12-4, the J gene TRBJ1-5; D unclear. The CDR3 consists of 13 residues. The V and J ends lost 6 bases and 8 bases respectively, with 14 bases between them. For the CDR3, the DNA is TGTGCCAGCAGGCAATCGGTAAACGAGCCCCAGCATTTT. It specifies CASRQSVNEPQHF.

The J gene is TRBJ1-2, the V gene TRBV18, with a possible D match to TRBD1 (6 bases). V lost 2 bases to trimming and J lost 0 bases, with 13 bases between them. CDR3 length equals 16 residues. In germline, CDR1 is KGHSH, CDR2 LQKENI. The CDR3 DNA reads as TGTGCCAGCTCACCAACAGGGATTACCACTAACTATGGCTACACCTTC. Its translation is CASSPTGITTNYGYTF.

The gene calls are TRBV9 and TRBJ2-5, with a weak D call TRBD1 (6 bases). V dropped 3 bases and J dropped 5 bases, with 17 bases sitting between them. Germline V CDR1 and CDR2: SGDLS, YYNGEE. The CDR3 runs 15 residues. CDR3 in DNA: TGTGCCAGCAGCGGACACAGGGAGAGGGGGGAGACCCAGTACTTC. Its translation is CASSGHRERGETQYF.

In this sample, this clone turned up a few times. The chain joins TRBV6-4 to TRBJ1-3; TRBD1 aligns across 7 bases. J gave up 1 base and V 3 bases, and 9 bases lay outside the gene matches. This CDR3 is built from 17 residues. From germline, CDR1 is MRHNA and CDR2 SNTAGT. The CDR3 here is CASSDGGQRLSGNTIYF. The DNA of the CDR3 is TGTGCCAGCAGTGATGGGGGACAGAGATTGTCTGGAAACACCATATATTTT.

This rearrangement joins TRBV2 to TRBJ1-1, with TRBD1 identical over 12 bases. The CDR3 covers 15 residues. V dropped 10 bases and J dropped 6; count of bases not matched to a gene: 12. Looked up from germline, CDR1 is SNHLY and CDR2 is FYNNEI. The CDR3 DNA follows: TGTGCCATCTTTCCGGGACAGGGGGCATTTTCTGAAGCTTTCTTT. Protein sequence: CAIFPGQGAFSEAFF.

J is TRBJ2-7 and V is TRBV27; 10 bases are a match to TRBD2. This CDR3 spans 16 amino acids. CDR1 and CDR2 from the germline V gene are MNHEY and SMNVEV (reference sequence). Unmatched junction bases numbered 14, after V lost 6 bases and J lost 6 bases. CDR3 DNA sequence: TGTGCCAGCAGAAGGAAGATCGGGACTAGCGCGGCCGAGCAGTACTTC. Translated: CASRRKIGTSAAEQYF.

This sequence joins TRBV3-1 (or the pseudogene TRBV3-2) and TRBJ2-1, with 7 positions matching TRBD2. This CDR3 is built from 14 residues. V was pared by 0 bases and J by 9 bases, with 5 bases of the junction left unmatched. Germline CDR1 is LGHDT and CDR2 is YNNKEL (reference sequence). For the CDR3, the DNA is TGTGCCAGCAGCCAAGATAGGGGCGGGGGTGAGCAGTTCTTC. It translates to CASSQDRGGGEQFF.

V usage is TRBV29-1 and J usage is TRBJ2-2; D perhaps matches TRBD2 (6 bases). This CDR3 is 14 amino acids long. Per the germline V gene, CDR1 is SQVTM and CDR2 is ANQGSEA. The V gene lost 1 base and the J gene lost 6 bases, with 12 bases spanning the gap. The CDR3 bases are TGCAGCGTTGAAGGGTGGGCGGGGCCCGGGGAGCTGTTTTTT. Its protein product is CSVEGWAGPGELFF.

The genes are TRBV5-1 and TRBJ1-4, with 7 bases fitting TRBD1. V gave up 4 bases and J gave up 3 bases; unmatched junction bases: 6. CDR3 length equals 15 residues. Germline V CDR1 and CDR2: SGHRS, YFSETQ. The CDR3 DNA reads as TGCGCCAGCAGCACCCGGACAGGAGCTAATGAAAAACTGTTTTTT. Protein: CASSTRTGANEKLFF.

The rearrangement links TRBV2 to TRBJ1-5; 10 nucleotides match TRBD1. Germline values: CDR1 SNHLY, CDR2 FYNNEI. V was clipped by 6 bases and J by 6 bases; unmatched bases: 8. This CDR3 has 15 residues. CDR3 in amino acids: CASSPGTGVGQPQHF. In DNA form, the CDR3 reads TGTGCCAGCAGCCCCGGGACAGGGGTAGGTCAGCCCCAGCATTTT.

The chain has TRBV29-1 and TRBJ1-4; D possibly corresponds to TRBD1 (5 bases). In germline, CDR1 is SQVTM, CDR2 ANQGSEA. The CDR3 is 14 amino acids. Trimming took 2 bases from V and 8 from J, leaving 15 bases between them. The CDR3 nucleotides are TGCAGCGTTGAATTGAGTCAGGGAGGGGAAAAACTGTTTTTT. As protein: CSVELSQGGEKLFF.

The chain carries TRBV29-1 and TRBJ1-1; weak D call: TRBD1 (6 bases). Deletions cut 6 bases from V and 5 bases from J, with 13 bases between. The CDR3 contains 12 residues. The germline V gene encodes CDR1 SQVTM and CDR2 ANQGSEA. In DNA, the CDR3 is TGCAGCGTCGACGGGACAACAACTGAAGCTTTCTTT. The encoded protein is CSVDGTTTEAFF. Filled out from reference TRBV29-1 and TRBJ1-1, the complete variable domain reads SAVISQKPSRDICQRGTSLTIQCQVDSQVTMMFWYRQQPGQSLTLIATANQGSEATYESGFVIDKFPISRPNLTFSTLTVSNMSPEDSSIYLCSVDGTTTEAFFGQGTRLTVV.

The chain is built from TRBV2 and TRBJ2-6; no clear D gene. CDR3 length: 15 residues. Between the trimmed V and J ends, which lost 1 base and 4 bases, there was a span of 8 bases. Germline CDR1 reads SNHLY; CDR2 reads FYNNEI. The CDR3 DNA reads as TGTGCCAGCAGTGAAGGTGGCCGCGGGGCCAACGTCCTGACTTTC. Translating it yields CASSEGGRGANVLTF.

This sequence joins TRBV10-3 and TRBJ1-2; 7 bases line up with TRBD1. Germline V CDR1 and CDR2: ENHRY, SYGVKD. V gave up 0 bases and J gave up 5 bases; unmatched junction bases: 9. CDR3 size: 16 residues. CDR3 sequence reads: CAISESMGQLQYGYTF. CDR3 in DNA: TGTGCCATCAGTGAGTCGATGGGACAGCTCCAGTATGGCTACACCTTC.

J is TRBJ1-1 and V is TRBV15; unclear D gene. CDR3 length: 15 amino acids. Per the germline V gene, CDR1 is LNHNV and CDR2 is YYDKDF (reference sequence). Trimming removed 0 bases at V and 5 bases at J, with 13 bases between. Here the CDR3 DNA reads TGTGCCACCAGCAGAGATGCGGGGAGCTATACTGAAGCTTTCTTT. It encodes CATSRDAGSYTEAFF.

The V call is TRBV18, the J call TRBJ2-1; weak D call: TRBD2 (5 bases). V was trimmed by 3 bases and J by 5 bases, leaving 14 bases between them. The CDR3 is 15 residues long. Germline V gene sequence: CDR1 KGHSH, CDR2 LQKENI. In DNA form, the CDR3 reads TGTGCCAGCTCACCTCACTCGGGATTGGACAATGAGCAGTTCTTC. Translation: CASSPHSGLDNEQFF.

The chain uses TRBV24-1 and TRBJ2-2, with no clear D. CDR1 is KGHDR and CDR2 is SFDVKD in the germline V gene. Trimming removed 4 bases at V and 1 base at J, with 6 bases between. The CDR3 totals 14 residues. CDR3 in amino acids: CATSEAGNTGELFF. In DNA form, the CDR3 reads TGTGCCACCAGTGAGGCAGGGAACACCGGGGAGCTGTTTTTT.

V gene TRBV2 combines with J gene TRBJ1-5; no clear D gene. Trimming cost V 10 bases and J 1 base, with 14 bases left between them. The CDR3 runs to 14 residues. Germline V gives CDR1 SNHLY, CDR2 FYNNEI. CDR3: CATSAGLSNQPQHF. CDR3 coding DNA: TGTGCCACCTCCGCGGGGTTGAGCAATCAGCCCCAGCATTTT.

The DNA for the CDR3 is TGTGCCAGCAGCTCAGATCGGGACAGGCATTTATGGACCCTCCACTTT. It codes for CASSSDRDRHLWTLHF. The V and J genes are TRBV5-6 and TRBJ1-6, with 8 bases identical to TRBD1. Germline trimming cut 3 bases from V and 14 bases from J; bases unmatched to any gene: 16. This CDR3 is 16 amino acids long. Germline loops: CDR1 SGHDT, CDR2 YYEEEE.

The chain links TRBV4-3 to TRBJ2-1; 9 bases are shared with TRBD1. The CDR3 is made up of 15 amino acids. In germline, CDR1 is LGHNA, CDR2 YSLEER. J was trimmed by 8 bases and V by 7 bases; bases with no gene match: 12. Here the CDR3 DNA reads TGCGCCAGCACTCCAGGGACAGGGCTGTACGATGAGCAGTTCTTC. It yields the protein CASTPGTGLYDEQFF.

The genes are TRBV6-5 and TRBJ1-3; D possibly corresponds to TRBD1 (6 bases). From germline, CDR1 is MNHEY and CDR2 SVGAGI. The CDR3 loop spans 12 amino acids. The ends were cut back, 8 bases at V and 4 bases at J, with 9 bases in the middle. CDR3 DNA: TGTGCCAGCGGTACAGGGGGAAACACCATATATTTT. Protein: CASGTGGNTIYF.

This chain joins TRBV10-3 and TRBJ1-2; 7 bases agree with TRBD1. The J segment lost 2 bases and the V segment lost 2 bases, leaving 8 bases of the junction unmatched. Germline CDR1 is ENHRY and CDR2 is SYGVKD. The CDR3 extends over 16 amino acids. CDR3 coding DNA: TGTGCCATCAGTGAGGGACAAGGGGGCAACAACTATGGCTACACCTTC. Its protein is CAISEGQGGNNYGYTF.